Here is one T cell receptor (beta chain) with its context. Its antigen remains unidentified. Sequencing was performed with immunoSEQ multiplex PCR; in TCRdb, only in-frame clones are kept and a portion is missing. The repertoire includes 550,000 to 850,000 clones, under 80% of them detected once, and under 2% sits in the top ten. This CDR3 contains 16 residues. V was clipped by 5 bases and J by 1 base; unmatched bases: 5. Germline V gene sequence: CDR1 LNHDA, CDR2 SQIVND (reference sequence). Donors were Caucasian adults residing in Nashville, Tennessee, USA. The CD4+ fraction was divided into a CD45RA+ naive subset and a CD45RA-negative memory subset. These data originate in a study of shared clonotypes between healthy human individuals. Study-wide findings and caveats: Rarefaction showed sorted-subset sequencing was incomplete despite large depth. Among donors, the sharing of clonotypes was expected to be influenced by sequencing depth.

The clonotype originates from a woman aged 25 to 39 in good health. The specimen was memory CD4+ T cells sorted from blood. Sample subset: CD45RA-negative fraction. This chain connects TRBV19 to TRBJ2-1, with 10 bases aligning to TRBD2. CDR3: CASSHTSGVSYNEQFF. The CDR3, as DNA: TGTGCCAGTAGTCATACTAGCGGGGTTTCCTACAATGAGCAGTTCTTC.